This passage covers 24 T cell receptor beta chains from one sample sequenced in a study of CD4 T cells in relation to SARS-CoV-2 and coronaviruses. Data came from immunoSEQ multiplex PCR; TCRdb stores just in-frame clones and leaves some out. The sample comprises under 25,000 clones, 70% to 85% of which are singletons, and 15% to 19% rests with the top ten. No antigen has been assigned to these receptors. The unexposed donors gave CD4+ T cells in about 2010-2019, prior to COVID-19. Isolation of CD4+ T cells took place after around eleven days in culture. Sequenced material: CD4+ T cells from PBMCs, cultured in vitro. The receptors derive from a human donor in good health.

The rearrangement joins TRBV5-1 to TRBJ2-2, with a weak D call TRBD2 (6 bases). The V gene lost 1 base and the J gene lost 4 bases, with 20 bases spanning the gap. Germline CDR1 SGHRS, CDR2 YFSETQ. The CDR3 contains 18 residues. The DNA of the CDR3 is TGCGCCAGCAGCTTGTGGGCCGGCCGGGGAGGAATCACCGGGGAGCTGTTTTTT. Encoded protein: CASSLWAGRGGITGELFF.

The chain is built from TRBV6-5 and TRBJ2-3, with 7 positions matching TRBD1. The CDR3 length is 16 residues. Germline CDR1 MNHEY, CDR2 SVGAGI. After removal of 0 bases from V and 1 base from J, the junction contained 4 bases not matched to a gene. CDR3 loop: CASSYSRGLGTDTQYF. DNA for the CDR3: TGTGCCAGCAGTTACTCGAGGGGGCTGGGCACAGATACGCAGTATTTT.

The rearrangement links TRBV11-2 to TRBJ2-1; D is uncertain. V gave up 3 bases and J gave up 0 bases, with 9 bases separating them. The V gene's germline CDR1 is SGHAT and CDR2 FQNNGV. CDR3 length: 15 amino acids. The CDR3 DNA reads TGTGCCAGCAGCTTGGGCGGCAGCTCCTACAATGAGCAGTTCTTC. Encoded protein: CASSLGGSSYNEQFF.

The V call is TRBV14, the J call TRBJ2-7; D ambiguous. The CDR3 runs 14 residues. The germline CDR1 and CDR2 sequences are SGHDN and FVKESK. V dropped 1 base and J dropped 7 bases, with 14 bases sitting between them. CDR3 region: CASSQVFLLGEQYF. The CDR3 region has the DNA TGTGCCAGCAGCCAAGTTTTCCTCTTAGGTGAGCAGTACTTC.

This chain connects TRBV3-1 (or the pseudogene TRBV3-2) to TRBJ1-2; 10 bases align to TRBD1. J lost 2 bases, V lost 5 bases, and 2 bases had no gene match. The germline CDR1 and CDR2 sequences are LGHDT and YNNKEL (reference sequence). The CDR3 runs to 14 residues. In DNA, the CDR3 is TGTGCCAGCAGCTCGGGACAGGGGAACTATGGCTACACCTTC. It is translated as CASSSGQGNYGYTF.

The chain couples TRBV6-4 to TRBJ2-6, with D perhaps TRBD2 (6 bases). Germline V gene sequence: CDR1 MRHNA, CDR2 SNTAGT. This CDR3 spans 18 amino acids. The V gene lost 9 bases and the J gene lost 0 bases, with 21 bases spanning the gap. CDR3 region: CARGIAEGATSGANVLTF. CDR3 coding DNA: TGTGCCAGGGGAATAGCGGAGGGAGCTACCTCTGGGGCCAACGTCCTGACTTTC.

The J gene is TRBJ2-5, the V gene TRBV23-1; TRBD1 might be the D (6 bases). TRBV23-1 is an ORF, and what it does is uncertain. V was clipped by 2 bases and J by 5 bases, with 15 bases between them. The CDR3 runs to 15 residues. CDR3 DNA: TGCGCCAGCAGTCAAGATCCGGGTACAGGGGAGACCCAGTACTTC. Protein: CASSQDPGTGETQYF.

This chain uses TRBV1 with TRBJ1-6. TRBV1 is listed as a pseudogene. The CDR3 consists of 10 residues. Here the CDR3 reads CTSSPPPLHF. The CDR3 nucleotides read TGCACCAGCAGCCCGCCACCCCTCCACTTT.

This clone is labeled medium-sized (0.01 to 0.1%). The chain joins TRBV6-5 to TRBJ2-7; tentatively, D is TRBD2 (6 bases). With 8 bases removed from V and 1 base from J, the gap between germline ends came to 15 bases. Germline lookup yields CDR1 MNHEY and CDR2 SVGAGI. CDR3 size: 14 residues. The DNA of the CDR3 is TGTGCCAGCCAAACACGGGGAGGATCCTACGAGCAGTACTTC. Its translation is CASQTRGGSYEQYF.

V gene TRBV30 combines with J gene TRBJ2-5; 8 positions match TRBD1. Germline CDR1 reads GTSNPN; CDR2 reads SVGIG (reference sequence). J gave up 7 bases and V 4 bases, and 17 bases lay outside the gene matches. The CDR3 contains 16 residues. CDR3 region: CAWTRRTGWNSGTQYF. CDR3 nucleotide sequence: TGTGCCTGGACCCGCCGGACAGGGTGGAACTCGGGGACCCAGTACTTC.

The count of this clone is one. The chain employs TRBV24-1 and TRBJ1-5; TRBD1 aligns across 9 bases. Trimming at V came to 4 bases and at J to 11 bases, leaving 11 bases not matched to a gene. The CDR3 has 15 amino acids. The V gene's germline CDR1 is KGHDR and CDR2 SFDVKD. The CDR3 DNA sequence: TGTGCCACCAGTGAAGGGACAGGGTTATATCCATCCCAGCATTTT. It specifies CATSEGTGLYPSQHF.

The chain joins TRBV6-6 to TRBJ2-5, with 7 positions matching TRBD1. The length of the CDR3 is 16 residues. V lost 4 bases to trimming and J lost 6 bases; unmatched junction nucleotides: 14. The germline V gene has CDR1 MNHNY and CDR2 SVGAGI (reference sequence). The CDR3, as DNA: TGTGCCAGCAGTTTAAATGACAGGGAGATGGTAAAGACCCAGTACTTC. Protein sequence: CASSLNDREMVKTQYF.

The V call is TRBV15, the J call TRBJ2-3; unclear D gene. Germline V lookup: CDR1 LNHNV, CDR2 YYDKDF (reference sequence). The CDR3 covers 13 residues. Between the trimmed V and J ends, which lost 4 bases and 5 bases, there was a span of 10 bases. The CDR3 region is CATSISQVDTQYF. The DNA for the CDR3 is TGTGCCACCAGCATTTCCCAGGTAGATACGCAGTATTTT.

The chain carries TRBV9 and TRBJ2-3; no clear D gene. The CDR3 has 15 residues. Trimming took off 0 bases at V and 3 bases at J, with 11 bases between the two ends. Germline values: CDR1 SGDLS, CDR2 YYNGEE. CDR3 DNA sequence: TGTGCCAGCAGCGTAGGACACGCCGGGACAGATACGCAGTATTTT. This gives the protein CASSVGHAGTDTQYF. Variable domain in full (rest from reference TRBV9 and TRBJ2-3): DSGVTQTPKHLITATGQRVTLRCSPRSGDLSVYWYQQSLDQGLQFLIQYYNGEERAKGNILERFSAQQFPDLHSELNLSSLELGDSALYFCASSVGHAGTDTQYFGPGTRLTVL.

The chain uses TRBV7-3 and TRBJ1-6; a possible D gene is TRBD1 (6 bases). V lost 3 bases to trimming and J lost 7 bases, with 10 bases between them. Germline CDR1 reads SGHTA; CDR2 reads FQGTGA. The CDR3 runs 14 residues. This CDR3 reads CASSLDSQNSPLHF. DNA for the CDR3: TGTGCCAGCAGCTTGGACAGCCAAAATTCACCCCTCCACTTT.

CDR3 sequence: CASSLRGSTDTQYF. The CDR3 bases are TGTGCCAGCAGCCTCAGAGGGAGCACAGATACGCAGTATTTT. This sequence joins TRBV3-1 (or the pseudogene TRBV3-2) and TRBJ2-3; D might be TRBD2 (5 bases). In germline, CDR1 is LGHDT, CDR2 YNNKEL (reference sequence). CDR3 size: 14 residues. Trimming took off 4 bases at V and 0 bases at J, with 8 bases between the two ends.

This chain joins TRBV19 and TRBJ2-3, with 13 bases lining up with TRBD2. The CDR3 runs 14 residues. In germline, CDR1 is LNHDA, CDR2 SQIVND (reference sequence). Trimming took 7 bases from V and 4 from J; bases not matched to a gene: 2. The CDR3 nucleotides are TGTGCCAGTAAGACTAGCGGGAGGTCAGATACGCAGTATTTT. It yields the protein CASKTSGRSDTQYF.

This chain links TRBV28 with TRBJ2-2; D unclear. The V end lost 8 bases, the J end lost 4 bases, and 11 bases lay between the germline ends. Germline V gene sequence: CDR1 MDHEN, CDR2 SYDVKM. The CDR3 contains 13 residues. CDR3 loop: CASRTFGTGELFF. The CDR3 DNA follows: TGTGCCAGCCGGACCTTCGGCACCGGGGAGCTGTTTTTT.

This chain joins TRBV3-1 (or the pseudogene TRBV3-2) and TRBJ1-1; D is unclear. The V end lost 4 bases, the J end lost 6 bases, and 12 bases lay between the germline ends. The CDR3 contains 13 residues. Germline CDR1 is LGHDT and CDR2 is YNNKEL (reference sequence). The CDR3: CASSPGFGAEAFF. CDR3 nucleotides: TGTGCCAGCAGCCCCGGGTTTGGGGCTGAAGCTTTCTTT.

The chain links TRBV6-1 to TRBJ2-7; D may be TRBD2 (5 bases). The CDR3 length is 15 residues. V was pared by 0 bases and J by 6 bases, with 15 bases between. Germline CDR1 and CDR2: MNHNS and SASEGT. In DNA form, the CDR3 reads TGTGCCAGCAGTGAAGCGTCCGTTCGCCGGGGCGAGCAGTACTTC. Protein product: CASSEASVRRGEQYF.

The chain has TRBV5-1 and TRBJ1-1; D gene ambiguous. CDR1 is SGHRS, CDR2 YFSETQ, per germline. Trimming removed 4 bases from V and 1 base from J, with 8 bases in between. The CDR3 consists of 13 residues. CDR3 in amino acids: CASSARQNTEAFF. For the CDR3, the DNA is TGCGCCAGCAGCGCTCGACAGAACACTGAAGCTTTCTTT.

This clone occurred once. The rearrangement joins TRBV28 to TRBJ1-5; D is possibly TRBD1 (6 bases). The V and J ends lost 3 bases and 10 bases respectively, with 16 bases between them. This CDR3 comprises 14 residues. Germline V gives CDR1 MDHEN, CDR2 SYDVKM. CDR3 bases: TGTGCCAGCAGTTTTTCGACAGGTATGATCCCCCAGCATTTT. This sequence encodes CASSFSTGMIPQHF.

V gene TRBV18 combines with J gene TRBJ1-2; 8 nucleotides align to TRBD1. There are 14 residues in the CDR3. The trim removed 5 bases at V and 4 bases at J, leaving 6 bases unmatched. Germline values: CDR1 KGHSH, CDR2 LQKENI. CDR3 coding DNA: TGTGCCAGCTCATCCGAGACAGGGGCCTATGGCTACACCTTC. It codes for CASSSETGAYGYTF.

V usage is TRBV11-2 and J usage is TRBJ2-7, with D perhaps TRBD1 (6 bases). Germline V gives CDR1 SGHAT, CDR2 FQNNGV. The V gene lost 2 bases and the J gene lost 2 bases, with 19 bases spanning the gap. This CDR3 region has 17 residues. DNA of the CDR3: TGTGCCAGCAGCTTATTGAGGAGTGGCAGGACAGCCTACGAGCAGTACTTC. Translating gives CASSLLRSGRTAYEQYF. The full variable domain, its missing parts supplied by reference TRBV11-2 and TRBJ2-7, is EAGVAQSPRYKIIEKRQSVAFWCNPISGHATLYWYQQILGQGPKLLIQFQNNGVVDDSQLPKDRFSAERLKGVDSTLKIQPAKLEDSAVYLCASSLLRSGRTAYEQYFGPGTRLTVT.